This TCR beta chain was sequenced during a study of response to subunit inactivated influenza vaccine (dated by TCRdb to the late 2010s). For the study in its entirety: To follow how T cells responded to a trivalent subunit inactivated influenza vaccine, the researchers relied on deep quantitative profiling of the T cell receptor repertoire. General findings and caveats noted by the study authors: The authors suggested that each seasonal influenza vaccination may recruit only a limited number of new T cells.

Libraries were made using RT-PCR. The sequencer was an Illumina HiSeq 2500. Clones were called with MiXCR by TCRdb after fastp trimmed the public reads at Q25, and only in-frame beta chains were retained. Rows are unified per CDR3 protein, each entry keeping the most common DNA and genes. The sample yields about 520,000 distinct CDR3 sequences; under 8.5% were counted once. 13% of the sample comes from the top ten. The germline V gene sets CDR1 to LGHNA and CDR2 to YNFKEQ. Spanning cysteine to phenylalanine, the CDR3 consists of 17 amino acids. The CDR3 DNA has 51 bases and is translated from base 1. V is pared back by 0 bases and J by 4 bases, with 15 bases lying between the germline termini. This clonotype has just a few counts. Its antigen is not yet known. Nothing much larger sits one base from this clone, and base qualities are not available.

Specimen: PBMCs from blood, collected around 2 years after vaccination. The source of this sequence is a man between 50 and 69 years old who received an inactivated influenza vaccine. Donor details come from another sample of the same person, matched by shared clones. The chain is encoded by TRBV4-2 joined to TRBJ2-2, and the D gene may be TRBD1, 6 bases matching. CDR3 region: CASSQDFTGSVTGELFF. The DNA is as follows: TGTGCCAGCAGCCAAGACTTTACAGGGAGCGTCACCGGGGAGCTGTTTTTT.